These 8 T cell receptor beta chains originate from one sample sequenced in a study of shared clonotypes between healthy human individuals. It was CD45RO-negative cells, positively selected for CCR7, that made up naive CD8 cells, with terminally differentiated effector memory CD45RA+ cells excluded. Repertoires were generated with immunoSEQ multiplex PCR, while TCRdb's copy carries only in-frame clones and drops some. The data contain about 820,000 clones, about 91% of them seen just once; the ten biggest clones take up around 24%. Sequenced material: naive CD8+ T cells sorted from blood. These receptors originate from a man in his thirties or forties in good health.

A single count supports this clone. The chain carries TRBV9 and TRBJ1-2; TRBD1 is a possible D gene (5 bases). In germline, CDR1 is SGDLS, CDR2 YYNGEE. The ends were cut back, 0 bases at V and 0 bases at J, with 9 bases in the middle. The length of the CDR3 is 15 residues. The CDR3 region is CASSVGGEANYGYTF. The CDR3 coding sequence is TGTGCCAGCAGCGTAGGAGGGGAGGCTAACTATGGCTACACCTTC.

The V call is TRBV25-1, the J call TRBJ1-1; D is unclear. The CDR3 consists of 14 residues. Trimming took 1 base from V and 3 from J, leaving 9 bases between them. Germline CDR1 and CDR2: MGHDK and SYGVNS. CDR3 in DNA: TGTGCCAGCAGTGAATCGCAGCTTCACACTGAAGCTTTCTTT. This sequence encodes CASSESQLHTEAFF.

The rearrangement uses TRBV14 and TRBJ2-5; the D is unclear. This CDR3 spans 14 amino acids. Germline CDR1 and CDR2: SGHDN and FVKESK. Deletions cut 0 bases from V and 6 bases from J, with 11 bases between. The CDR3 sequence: CASSQEGYHQTQYF. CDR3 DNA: TGTGCCAGCAGCCAAGAAGGGTACCACCAGACCCAGTACTTC.

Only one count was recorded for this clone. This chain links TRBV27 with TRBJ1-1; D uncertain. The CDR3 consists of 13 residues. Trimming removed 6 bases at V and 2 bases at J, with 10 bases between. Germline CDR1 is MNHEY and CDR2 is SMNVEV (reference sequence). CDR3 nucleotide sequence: TGTGCCAGCAGCGTTATACCCAACACTGAAGCTTTCTTT. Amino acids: CASSVIPNTEAFF.

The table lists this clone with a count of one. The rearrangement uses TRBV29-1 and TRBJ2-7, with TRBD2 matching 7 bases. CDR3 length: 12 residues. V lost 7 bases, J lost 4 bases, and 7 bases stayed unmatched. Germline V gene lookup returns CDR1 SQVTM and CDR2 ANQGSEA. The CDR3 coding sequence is TGCAGCGCGGCGGGAGTGGCGTACGAGCAGTACTTC. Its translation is CSAAGVAYEQYF.

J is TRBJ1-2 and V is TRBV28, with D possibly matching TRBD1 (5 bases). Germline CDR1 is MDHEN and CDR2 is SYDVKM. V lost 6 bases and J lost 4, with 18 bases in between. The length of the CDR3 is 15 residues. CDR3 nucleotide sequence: TGTGCCAGCAGCTCCATCCAAGGGGCCTCCTATGGCTACACCTTC. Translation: CASSSIQGASYGYTF.

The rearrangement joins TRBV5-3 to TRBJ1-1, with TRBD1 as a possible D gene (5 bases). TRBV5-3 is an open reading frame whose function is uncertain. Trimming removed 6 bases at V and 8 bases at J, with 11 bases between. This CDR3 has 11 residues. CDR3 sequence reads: CARISGTEAFF. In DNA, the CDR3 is TGTGCCAGAATCTCGGGGACGGAAGCTTTCTTT.

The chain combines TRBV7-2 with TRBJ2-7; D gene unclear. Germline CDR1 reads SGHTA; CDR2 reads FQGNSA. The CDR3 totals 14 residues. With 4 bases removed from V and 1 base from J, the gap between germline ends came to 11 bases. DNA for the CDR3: TGTGCCAGCAGCTACCGCTCTCAGTCCTACGAGCAGTACTTC. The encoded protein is CASSYRSQSYEQYF.